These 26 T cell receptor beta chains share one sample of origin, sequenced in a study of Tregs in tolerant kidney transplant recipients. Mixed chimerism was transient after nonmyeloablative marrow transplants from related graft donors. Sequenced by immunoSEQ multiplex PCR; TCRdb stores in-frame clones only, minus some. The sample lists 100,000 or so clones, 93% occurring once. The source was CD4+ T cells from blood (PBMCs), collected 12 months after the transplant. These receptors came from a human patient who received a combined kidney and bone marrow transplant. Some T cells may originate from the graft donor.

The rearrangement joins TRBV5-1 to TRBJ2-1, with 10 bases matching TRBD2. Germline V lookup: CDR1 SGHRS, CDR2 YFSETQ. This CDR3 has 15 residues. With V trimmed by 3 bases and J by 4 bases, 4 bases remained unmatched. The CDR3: CASSSTSGNYNEQFF. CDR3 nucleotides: TGCGCCAGCAGCTCTACTAGCGGGAATTACAATGAGCAGTTCTTC.

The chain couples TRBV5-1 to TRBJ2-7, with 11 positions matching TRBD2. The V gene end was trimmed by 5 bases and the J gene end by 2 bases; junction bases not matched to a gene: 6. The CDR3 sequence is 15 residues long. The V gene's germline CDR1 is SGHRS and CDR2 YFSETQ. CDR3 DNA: TGCGCCAGCAGATCCGTACTAGCGGGGGCCTACGAGCAGTACTTC. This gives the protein CASRSVLAGAYEQYF.

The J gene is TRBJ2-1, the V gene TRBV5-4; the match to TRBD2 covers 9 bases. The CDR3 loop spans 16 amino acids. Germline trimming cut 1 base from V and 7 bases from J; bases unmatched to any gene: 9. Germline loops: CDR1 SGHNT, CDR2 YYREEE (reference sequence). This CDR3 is CASSLPAGGPGNEQFF. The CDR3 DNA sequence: TGTGCCAGCAGCTTGCCCGCGGGAGGGCCCGGGAATGAGCAGTTCTTC.

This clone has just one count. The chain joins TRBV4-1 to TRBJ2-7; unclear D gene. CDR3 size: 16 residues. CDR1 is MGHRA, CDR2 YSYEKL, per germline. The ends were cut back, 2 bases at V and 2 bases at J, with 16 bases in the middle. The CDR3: CASSQNTIFDPYEQYF. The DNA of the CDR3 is TGCGCCAGCAGCCAAAACACAATTTTCGATCCCTACGAGCAGTACTTC.

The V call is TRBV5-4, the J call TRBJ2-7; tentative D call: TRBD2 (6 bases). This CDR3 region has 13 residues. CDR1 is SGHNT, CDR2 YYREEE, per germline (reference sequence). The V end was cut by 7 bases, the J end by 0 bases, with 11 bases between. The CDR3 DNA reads TGTGCCAGCCGCGGGACGGCCTCCTACGAGCAGTACTTC. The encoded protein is CASRGTASYEQYF.

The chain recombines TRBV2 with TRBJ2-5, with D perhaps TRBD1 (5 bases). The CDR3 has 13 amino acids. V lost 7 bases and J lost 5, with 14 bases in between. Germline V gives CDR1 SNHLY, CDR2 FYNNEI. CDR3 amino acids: CASNPGLGETQYF. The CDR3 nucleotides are TGTGCCAGCAATCCAGGGCTGGGGGAGACCCAGTACTTC.

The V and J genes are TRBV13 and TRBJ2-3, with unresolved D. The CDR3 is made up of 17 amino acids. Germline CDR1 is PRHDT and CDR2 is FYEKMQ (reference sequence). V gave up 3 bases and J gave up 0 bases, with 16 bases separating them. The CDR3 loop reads CASSFRTGRPSTDTQYF. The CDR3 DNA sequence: TGTGCCAGCAGCTTCCGCACGGGTAGACCTAGCACAGATACGCAGTATTTT.

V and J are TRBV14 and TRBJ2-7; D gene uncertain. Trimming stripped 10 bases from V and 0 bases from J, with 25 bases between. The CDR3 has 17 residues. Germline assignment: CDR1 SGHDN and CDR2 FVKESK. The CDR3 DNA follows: TGTGCCACCCAAATTGCGACGGAGTTAACCCCCTCCTACGAGCAGTACTTC. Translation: CATQIATELTPSYEQYF. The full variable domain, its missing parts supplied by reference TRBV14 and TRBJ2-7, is EAGVTQFPSHSVIEKGQTVTLRCDPISGHDNLYWYRRVMGKEIKFLLHFVKESKQDESGMPNNRFLAERTGGTYSTLKVQPAELEDSGVYFCATQIATELTPSYEQYFGPGTRLTVT.

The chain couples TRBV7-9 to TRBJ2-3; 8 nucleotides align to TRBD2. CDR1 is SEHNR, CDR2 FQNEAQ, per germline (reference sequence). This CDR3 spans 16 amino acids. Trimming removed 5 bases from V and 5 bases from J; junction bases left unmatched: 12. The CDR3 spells CASSHWTSGRRDTQYF. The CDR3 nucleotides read TGTGCCAGCAGCCATTGGACGAGCGGGAGACGAGATACGCAGTATTTT.

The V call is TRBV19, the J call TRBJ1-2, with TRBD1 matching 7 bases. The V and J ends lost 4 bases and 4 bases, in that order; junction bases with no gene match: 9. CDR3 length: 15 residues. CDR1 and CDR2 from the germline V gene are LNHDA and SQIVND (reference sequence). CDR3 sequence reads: CASSTLRGSSYGYTF. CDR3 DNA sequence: TGTGCCAGTAGTACCCTCAGGGGGTCCTCCTATGGCTACACCTTC.

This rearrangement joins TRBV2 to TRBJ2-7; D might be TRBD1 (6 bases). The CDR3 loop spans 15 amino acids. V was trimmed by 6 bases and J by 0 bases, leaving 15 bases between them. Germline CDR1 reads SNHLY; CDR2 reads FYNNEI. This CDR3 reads CASRREQGRSYEQYF. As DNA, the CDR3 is TGTGCCAGCAGACGCGAACAGGGCCGCTCCTACGAGCAGTACTTC. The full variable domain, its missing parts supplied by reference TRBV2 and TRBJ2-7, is EPEVTQTPSHQVTQMGQEVILRCVPISNHLYFYWYRQILGQKVEFLVSFYNNEISEKSEIFDDQFSVERPDGSNFTLKIRSTKLEDSAMYFCASRREQGRSYEQYFGPGTRLTVT.

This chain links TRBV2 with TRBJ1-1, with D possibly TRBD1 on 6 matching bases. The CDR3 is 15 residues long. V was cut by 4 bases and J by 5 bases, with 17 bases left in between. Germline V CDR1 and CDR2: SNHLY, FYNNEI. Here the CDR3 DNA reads TGTGCCAGCAGTGTCTGGGGGCAGAGTACGACTGAAGCTTTCTTT. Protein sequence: CASSVWGQSTTEAFF.

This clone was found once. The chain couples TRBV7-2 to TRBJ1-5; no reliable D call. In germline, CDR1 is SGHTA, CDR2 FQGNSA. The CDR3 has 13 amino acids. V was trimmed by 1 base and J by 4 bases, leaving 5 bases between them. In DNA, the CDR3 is TGTGCCAGCAGCTTAGGGCAGAATCAGCCCCAGCATTTT. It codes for CASSLGQNQPQHF.

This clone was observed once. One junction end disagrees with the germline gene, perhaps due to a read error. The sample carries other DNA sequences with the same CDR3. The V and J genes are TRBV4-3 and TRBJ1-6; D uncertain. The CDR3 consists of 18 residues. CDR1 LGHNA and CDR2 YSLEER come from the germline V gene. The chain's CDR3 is CASSQVTGSGSYNSPLHF. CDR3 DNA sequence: TGCGCCAGCAGCCAAGTTACGGGATCTGGGTCCTATAATTCCCCCCTCCACTTT.

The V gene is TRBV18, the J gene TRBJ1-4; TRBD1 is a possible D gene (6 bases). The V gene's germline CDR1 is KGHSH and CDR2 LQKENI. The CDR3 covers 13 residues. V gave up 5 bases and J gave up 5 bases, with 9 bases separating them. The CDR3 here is CASSGQPNEKLFF. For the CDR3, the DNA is TGTGCCAGCTCAGGACAGCCAAATGAAAAACTGTTTTTT. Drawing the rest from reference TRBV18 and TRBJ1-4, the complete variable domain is NAGVMQNPRHLVRRRGQEARLRCSPMKGHSHVYWYRQLPEEGLKFMVYLQKENIIDESGMPKERFSAEFPKEGPSILRIQQVVRGDSAAYFCASSGQPNEKLFFGSGTQLSVL.

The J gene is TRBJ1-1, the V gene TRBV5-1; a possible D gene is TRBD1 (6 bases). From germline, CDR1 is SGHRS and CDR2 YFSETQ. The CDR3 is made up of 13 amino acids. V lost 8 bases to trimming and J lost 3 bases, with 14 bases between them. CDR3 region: CARRLRGDTEAFF. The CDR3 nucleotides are TGCGCCAGGCGCCTCAGGGGCGACACTGAAGCTTTCTTT.

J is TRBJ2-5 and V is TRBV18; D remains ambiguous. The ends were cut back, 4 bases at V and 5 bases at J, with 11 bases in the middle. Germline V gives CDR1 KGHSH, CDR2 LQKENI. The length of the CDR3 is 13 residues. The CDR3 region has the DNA TGTGCCAGCTCACAGTCAGGTTCGGAGACCCAGTACTTC. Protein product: CASSQSGSETQYF.

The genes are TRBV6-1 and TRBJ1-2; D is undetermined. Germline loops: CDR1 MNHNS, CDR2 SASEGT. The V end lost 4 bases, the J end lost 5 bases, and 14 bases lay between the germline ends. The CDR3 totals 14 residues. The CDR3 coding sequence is TGTGCCAGCAGTGGCTTTAGGACGGGGTATGGCTACACCTTC. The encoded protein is CASSGFRTGYGYTF.

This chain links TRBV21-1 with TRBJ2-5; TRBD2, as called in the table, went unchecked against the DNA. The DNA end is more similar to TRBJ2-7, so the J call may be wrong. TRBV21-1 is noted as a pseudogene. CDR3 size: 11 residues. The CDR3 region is CASSTSYEQYF. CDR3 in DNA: TGTGCCAGCAGCACCTCCTACGAGCAGTACTTC.

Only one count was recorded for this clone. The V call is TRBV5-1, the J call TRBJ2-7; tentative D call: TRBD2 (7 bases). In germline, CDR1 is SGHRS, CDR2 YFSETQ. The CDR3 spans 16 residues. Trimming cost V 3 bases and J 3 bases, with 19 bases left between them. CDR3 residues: CASSSGGRTENYEQYF. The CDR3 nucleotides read TGCGCCAGCAGCTCGGGGGGCCGAACCGAGAACTACGAGCAGTACTTC.

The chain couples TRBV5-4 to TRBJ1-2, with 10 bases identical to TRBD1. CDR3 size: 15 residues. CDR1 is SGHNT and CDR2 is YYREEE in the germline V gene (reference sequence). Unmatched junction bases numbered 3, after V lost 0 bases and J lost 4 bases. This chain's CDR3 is CASSLVGQGGYGYTF. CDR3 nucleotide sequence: TGTGCCAGCAGCTTGGTAGGACAGGGGGGCTATGGCTACACCTTC.

In DNA, the CDR3 is TGTGCCAGCAGCCCCGGGGGAGATACGCAGTATTTT. It encodes CASSPGGDTQYF. This rearrangement joins TRBV7-3 to TRBJ2-3, with a tentative D call TRBD2 (6 bases). V was trimmed by 5 bases and J by 5 bases, leaving 8 bases between them. CDR3 length: 12 residues. Germline-derived CDR1 and CDR2 are SGHTA and FQGTGA.

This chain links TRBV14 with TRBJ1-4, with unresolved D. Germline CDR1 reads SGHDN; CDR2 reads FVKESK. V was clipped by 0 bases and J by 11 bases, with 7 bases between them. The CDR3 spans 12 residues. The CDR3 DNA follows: TGTGCCAGCAGCCAAGATTGGAGGAAACTGTTTTTT. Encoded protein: CASSQDWRKLFF.

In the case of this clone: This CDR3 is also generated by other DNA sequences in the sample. CDR3 sequence reads: CAISAWSGAFNSPLHF. In DNA, the CDR3 is TGTGCCATCAGTGCCTGGAGCGGGGCCTTTAATTCACCCCTCCACTTT. The chain recombines TRBV10-3 with TRBJ1-6; a possible D gene is TRBD1 (5 bases). CDR3 length: 16 residues. The V gene lost 4 bases and the J gene lost 6 bases, with 16 bases spanning the gap. Germline CDR1 is ENHRY and CDR2 is SYGVKD.

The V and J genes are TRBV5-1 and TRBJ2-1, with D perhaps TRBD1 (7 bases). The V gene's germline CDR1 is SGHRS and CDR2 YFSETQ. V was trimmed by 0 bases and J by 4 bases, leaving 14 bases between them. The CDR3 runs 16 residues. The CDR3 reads CASSLGQGLQYNEQFF. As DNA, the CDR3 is TGCGCCAGCAGCTTGGGACAGGGACTTCAATACAATGAGCAGTTCTTC.

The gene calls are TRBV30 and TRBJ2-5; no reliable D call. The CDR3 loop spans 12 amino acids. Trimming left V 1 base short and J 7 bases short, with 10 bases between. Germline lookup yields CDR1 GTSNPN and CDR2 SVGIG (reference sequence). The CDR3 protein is CAWSADRGTQYF. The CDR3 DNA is TGTGCCTGGAGTGCCGATAGAGGGACCCAGTACTTC. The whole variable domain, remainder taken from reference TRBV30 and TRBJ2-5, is SQTIHQWPATLVQPVGSPLSLECTVEGTSNPNLYWYRQAAGRGLQLLFYSVGIGQISSEVPQNLSASRPQDRQFILSSKKLLLSDSGFYLCAWSADRGTQYFGPGTRLLVL.